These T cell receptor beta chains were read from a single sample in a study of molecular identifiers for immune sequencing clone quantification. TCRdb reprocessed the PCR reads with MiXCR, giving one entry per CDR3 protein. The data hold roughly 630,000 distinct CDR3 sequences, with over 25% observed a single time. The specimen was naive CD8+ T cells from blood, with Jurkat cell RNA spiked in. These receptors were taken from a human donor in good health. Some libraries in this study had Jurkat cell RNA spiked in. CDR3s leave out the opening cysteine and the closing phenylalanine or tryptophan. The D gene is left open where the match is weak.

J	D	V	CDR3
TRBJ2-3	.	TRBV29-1	SVEGSLGTDTLY
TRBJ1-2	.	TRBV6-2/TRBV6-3	ASSYWTAYGYT
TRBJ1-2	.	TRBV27	ASSLYENYGYT
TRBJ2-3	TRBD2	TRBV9	ASSLSGSWSDTQY
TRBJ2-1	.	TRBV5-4	AGAQGNEQF
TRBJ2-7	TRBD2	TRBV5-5	ASSAGVGRIYEQY
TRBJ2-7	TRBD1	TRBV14	ASSQEDRGDLWEQY
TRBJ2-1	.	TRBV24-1	ATSDRGRNEQF
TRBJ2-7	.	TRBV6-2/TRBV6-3	ASAGGTTYEQY
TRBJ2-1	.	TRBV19	ASRDSHHNEQF
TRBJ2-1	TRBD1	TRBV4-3	ASSQEQNRGKDEQF
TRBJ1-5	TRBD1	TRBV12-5	GSGWGRGQNNQPQH
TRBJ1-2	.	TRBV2	ASSEWGGALEGYT
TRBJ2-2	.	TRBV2	ASNDKGSNTGELV
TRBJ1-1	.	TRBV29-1	SVPGVDTEAF
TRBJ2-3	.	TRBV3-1	ASSQAALVTDTQY
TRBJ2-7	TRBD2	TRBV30	AWSEGGYEQY
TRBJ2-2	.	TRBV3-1	ASSQERTLNTGELF
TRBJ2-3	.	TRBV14	ASSPLWGAGTDTQY
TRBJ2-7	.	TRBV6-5	ASSYSRGGNSYEQY
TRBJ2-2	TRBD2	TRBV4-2	ASSQDFVLADYTGELF